These 13 T cell receptor beta chains were all obtained from the same sample, sequenced in a study of beta chain features in type 1 diabetes. Every bit of the isolated RNA underwent reverse transcription, so sequencing read expressed TCRB transcripts. Sequencing used immunoSEQ multiplex PCR; TCRdb keeps in-frame clones, though not all of them. This table has about half a million clones, around 28% appearing once. Sequencing was carried out using naive CD4+ T cells from blood. These receptors were collected from a young man in good health.

This clone has just a few counts. The V gene is TRBV5-1, the J gene TRBJ2-3; D is ambiguous. Germline values: CDR1 SGHRS, CDR2 YFSETQ. The CDR3 contains 14 residues. V lost 3 bases and J lost 5, with 13 bases in between. Here the CDR3 DNA reads TGCGCCAGCAGCTCACTCACACTGGAAGATACGCAGTATTTT. Protein sequence: CASSSLTLEDTQYF.

This clone turned up a few times. The chain is built from TRBV4-2 and TRBJ2-6; 9 positions agree with TRBD2. The CDR3 is made up of 18 amino acids. The J segment lost 3 bases and the V segment lost 0 bases, leaving 6 bases of the junction unmatched. Germline CDR1 is LGHNA and CDR2 is YNFKEQ. CDR3: CASSQELAGFGGANVLTF. CDR3 bases: TGTGCCAGCAGCCAAGAGCTAGCGGGATTCGGTGGGGCCAACGTCCTGACTTTC.

The chain recombines TRBV29-1 with TRBJ2-2; 11 positions agree with TRBD2. The CDR3 totals 12 residues. Germline loops: CDR1 SQVTM, CDR2 ANQGSEA. V lost 6 bases, J lost 6 bases, and 0 bases stayed unmatched. CDR3 residues: CSVGLAAGELFF. For the CDR3, the DNA is TGCAGCGTGGGACTAGCGGCCGGGGAGCTGTTTTTT.

This clone was observed a handful of times. The CDR3 coding sequence is TGTGCCAGCTCACCCGGCGGGACGGACCAAGAGACCCAGTACTTC. It is translated as CASSPGGTDQETQYF. The chain is built from TRBV18 and TRBJ2-5; TRBD2 is a possible D gene (6 bases). The CDR3 length is 15 residues. The germline V gene has CDR1 KGHSH and CDR2 LQKENI. Trimming stripped 3 bases from V and 0 bases from J, with 11 bases between.

This clone was picked up a small number of times. This chain connects TRBV19 to TRBJ1-1; D is perhaps TRBD1 (6 bases). CDR3 size: 14 residues. Trimming cost V 3 bases and J 4 bases, with 12 bases left between them. The V gene's germline CDR1 is LNHDA and CDR2 SQIVND (reference sequence). The CDR3 DNA follows: TGTGCCAGTAGTATGACCGGGGGCGGCACTGAAGCTTTCTTT. Translating it yields CASSMTGGGTEAFF.

The V gene is TRBV29-1, the J gene TRBJ2-7; D call uncertain. CDR3 length equals 14 residues. CDR1 and CDR2 from the germline V gene are SQVTM and ANQGSEA. The V end was cut by 3 bases, the J end by 6 bases, with 18 bases between. CDR3 region: CSVDDPNWGLEQYF. The CDR3 DNA is TGCAGCGTTGATGACCCTAATTGGGGTCTCGAGCAGTACTTC.

This clone came up a few times. The J gene is TRBJ2-1, the V gene TRBV29-1; 8 bases align to TRBD1. The germline CDR1 and CDR2 sequences are SQVTM and ANQGSEA. V shed 7 bases, J shed 0 bases, and the junction held 5 bases outside the gene matches. The CDR3 sequence is 14 residues long. CDR3 nucleotides: TGCAGCGGGACAGGGTCACGCTCCTACAATGAGCAGTTCTTC. It is translated as CSGTGSRSYNEQFF.

The chain employs TRBV10-3 and TRBJ2-7, with TRBD1 identical over 10 bases. Germline V gene data show CDR1 as ENHRY and CDR2 as SYGVKD. V trimming: 7 bases; J trimming: 4 bases; junction bases outside the gene matches: 4. CDR3 length: 13 residues. CDR3 sequence: CAIKRTGGYEQYF. The CDR3 bases are TGTGCCATCAAGAGGACAGGGGGATACGAGCAGTACTTC.

V and J are TRBV30 and TRBJ2-1; maybe TRBD2 (6 bases). The CDR3 spans 13 residues. V dropped 3 bases and J dropped 10 bases, with 16 bases sitting between them. The germline V gene encodes CDR1 GTSNPN and CDR2 SVGIG (reference sequence). CDR3 DNA: TGTGCCTGGAGCCATCTTGGGGGAGGCGAGCAGTTCTTC. This gives the protein CAWSHLGGGEQFF.

This clone was counted a few times. The V call is TRBV28, the J call TRBJ2-1, with TRBD2 identical over 10 bases. Germline V gives CDR1 MDHEN, CDR2 SYDVKM. This CDR3 has 14 residues. Losses at the gene ends were 7 bases for V and 3 bases for J; bases not matched to a gene: 3. Here the CDR3 DNA reads TGTGCCAGCACTGAGCGGGAGGGCTACAATGAGCAGTTCTTC. This translates into CASTEREGYNEQFF.

This clone was seen a single time. The genes are TRBV5-1 and TRBJ2-7; tentative D call: TRBD2 (6 bases). V shed 4 bases and J shed 5 bases, with 19 bases lying between them. Germline CDR1 reads SGHRS; CDR2 reads YFSETQ. CDR3 size: 15 residues. CDR3 residues: CASSLLAGSANEQYF. CDR3 DNA: TGCGCCAGCAGCCTGCTGGCGGGGTCGGCAAACGAGCAGTACTTC.

V gene TRBV7-2 combines with J gene TRBJ2-7, with 10 bases fitting TRBD2. Trimming cost V 3 bases and J 5 bases; bases outside gene matches: 4. This CDR3 comprises 14 residues. Per germline, CDR1 SGHTA and CDR2 FQGNSA. CDR3 DNA: TGTGCCAGCAGCTTGAGCGGGAGGGCCCACGAGCAGTACTTC. Its protein product is CASSLSGRAHEQYF.

This clone was recorded a few times. The chain uses TRBV28 and TRBJ2-5; D is unresolved. V was shortened by 5 bases and J by 7 bases, with 11 bases between the two germline ends. The germline CDR1 and CDR2 sequences are MDHEN and SYDVKM. The CDR3 consists of 12 residues. CDR3 nucleotide sequence: TGTGCCAGCAGTCAAACTTGGAGGACCCAGTACTTC. It encodes CASSQTWRTQYF.